Below, 24 T cell receptor beta chains from the same sample are listed, as sequenced in a study of T cell responses to AZD1222 COVID-19 vaccine. The method was immunoSEQ multiplex PCR; TCRdb's version includes in-frame clones alone and lacks a portion of them. Altogether some 120,000 clones are present, more than 75% being singletons, with the ten largest covering approximately 12%. This specimen consisted of peripheral blood, obtained on day 0 of AZD1222 vaccination. These receptors were taken from an adult in good health.

This clone was observed a few times. The genes are TRBV5-6 and TRBJ2-5; D not resolved. Deletions cut 2 bases from V and 2 bases from J, with 10 bases between. The CDR3 has 14 residues. Germline assignment: CDR1 SGHDT and CDR2 YYEEEE. CDR3 DNA: TGTGCCAGCAGCTTCAGAACATCACAAGAGACCCAGTACTTC. Encoded protein: CASSFRTSQETQYF.

Only one count was recorded for this clone. The V gene is TRBV7-9, the J gene TRBJ2-3, with D perhaps matching TRBD1 or TRBD2 (5 bases each). CDR1 and CDR2 (germline): SEHNR, FQNEAQ (reference sequence). The CDR3 runs to 15 residues. The V end lost 5 bases, the J end lost 0 bases, and 12 bases lay between the germline ends. CDR3 protein: CASSASGTSTDTQYF. The CDR3 DNA follows: TGTGCCAGCAGCGCATCGGGGACCAGCACAGATACGCAGTATTTT.

The V gene is TRBV28, the J gene TRBJ1-5; D is uncertain. Trimming cost V 3 bases and J 2 bases, with 8 bases left between them. This CDR3 contains 14 residues. From germline, CDR1 is MDHEN and CDR2 SYDVKM. CDR3 loop: CASSLRLGNQPQHF. The CDR3 nucleotides read TGTGCCAGCAGTTTGCGTCTCGGCAATCAGCCCCAGCATTTT.

V is TRBV19 and J is TRBJ2-3, with D perhaps matching TRBD2 (6 bases). This CDR3 has 16 amino acids. Germline V gene data show CDR1 as LNHDA and CDR2 as SQIVND (reference sequence). V was pared by 2 bases and J by 4 bases, with 16 bases between. The CDR3 region has the DNA TGTGCCAGTAGTATACCCCGGGGGAAGGGCGCAGATACGCAGTATTTT. This translates into CASSIPRGKGADTQYF.

The rearrangement joins TRBV3-1 (or the pseudogene TRBV3-2) to TRBJ2-1; tentative D call: TRBD2 (6 bases). V lost 4 bases and J lost 10, with 11 bases in between. Germline CDR1 is LGHDT and CDR2 is YNNKEL (reference sequence). This CDR3 region has 12 residues. CDR3 nucleotide sequence: TGTGCCAGCAGCCCCACTAGCATCGAGCAGTTCTTC. This gives the protein CASSPTSIEQFF.

Concerning this clone itself: This CDR3 is also generated by other DNA sequences in the sample. V gene TRBV6-5 combines with J gene TRBJ1-2, with D perhaps TRBD1 (6 bases). The CDR3 has 13 amino acids. V lost 5 bases and J lost 3, with 10 bases in between. Germline-derived CDR1 and CDR2 are MNHEY and SVGAGI. This CDR3 is CASSPGADYGYTF. DNA of the CDR3: TGTGCCAGCAGTCCGGGGGCCGACTATGGCTACACCTTC.

The chain is built from TRBV11-2 and TRBJ2-2, with unresolved D. The V gene's germline CDR1 is SGHAT and CDR2 FQNNGV. This CDR3 is 14 amino acids long. Between the trimmed V and J ends, which lost 2 bases and 7 bases, there was a span of 11 bases. The CDR3 region is CASSLRWQNGELFF. CDR3 nucleotide sequence: TGTGCCAGCAGCTTACGCTGGCAGAACGGGGAGCTGTTTTTT. Based on the CDR3 plus reference TRBV11-2 and TRBJ2-2, the full variable domain is EAGVAQSPRYKIIEKRQSVAFWCNPISGHATLYWYQQILGQGPKLLIQFQNNGVVDDSQLPKDRFSAERLKGVDSTLKIQPAKLEDSAVYLCASSLRWQNGELFFGEGSRLTVL.

This chain links TRBV9 with TRBJ1-1; D is unresolved. The germline V gene encodes CDR1 SGDLS and CDR2 YYNGEE. With 2 bases removed from V and 2 bases from J, the gap between germline ends came to 10 bases. The CDR3 loop spans 14 amino acids. CDR3 sequence (DNA): TGTGCCAGCAGCGTGGCGACAACCAACACTGAAGCTTTCTTT. Translation: CASSVATTNTEAFF.

This clone was observed once. As DNA, the CDR3 is TGTGCCAGCAGCGTAAGCGGGGCCACAGATACGCAGTATTTT. It specifies CASSVSGATDTQYF. The V and J genes are TRBV7-9 and TRBJ2-3; 7 bases agree with TRBD2. The J segment lost 2 bases and the V segment lost 5 bases, leaving 4 bases of the junction unmatched. CDR3 size: 14 residues. Germline V gives CDR1 SEHNR, CDR2 FQNEAQ (reference sequence).

In its sample, this clone was seen once. The gene calls are TRBV29-1 and TRBJ2-2; D is possibly TRBD1 (6 bases). This CDR3 contains 15 residues. Deletions cut 7 bases from V and 2 bases from J, with 17 bases between. Germline CDR1 and CDR2: SQVTM and ANQGSEA. CDR3 in DNA: TGCAGCGCCCGACAGGCGACCATCAACACCGGGGAGCTGTTTTTT. Translating it yields CSARQATINTGELFF.

This chain connects TRBV3-1 (or the pseudogene TRBV3-2) to TRBJ1-6, with D maybe TRBD1 (6 bases). Germline CDR1 LGHDT, CDR2 YNNKEL (reference sequence). The CDR3 is 14 residues long. CDR3: CACGGGSYNSPLHF. In nucleotides, the CDR3 is TGTGCGTGTGGGGGCGGCTCCTATAATTCACCCCTCCACTTT.

The V gene is TRBV28, the J gene TRBJ2-1; TRBD1 agrees at 9 bases. CDR3 size: 16 residues. Per germline, CDR1 MDHEN and CDR2 SYDVKM. Trimming cost V 3 bases and J 12 bases; bases outside gene matches: 15. The CDR3 DNA follows: TGTGCCAGCAGTTTCAGTGGGACAGGGTCCAGTTGGGTGCAGTTCTTC. Its protein product is CASSFSGTGSSWVQFF. Filled out from reference TRBV28 and TRBJ2-1, the complete variable domain reads DVKVTQSSRYLVKRTGEKVFLECVQDMDHENMFWYRQDPGLGLRLIYFSYDVKMKEKGDIPEGYSVSREKKERFSLILESASTNQTSMYLCASSFSGTGSSWVQFFGPGTRLTVL.

This clone appeared a few times. The chain carries TRBV7-2 and TRBJ2-2, with 7 bases aligning to TRBD1. Trimming removed 4 bases from V and 5 bases from J; junction bases left unmatched: 4. The germline CDR1 and CDR2 sequences are SGHTA and FQGNSA. There are 14 residues in the CDR3. CDR3 in DNA: TGTGCCAGCAGCTCGCGACAGGGTACCGGGGAGCTGTTTTTT. Its protein product is CASSSRQGTGELFF.

CDR3 amino acids: CASGRNTEAFF. DNA for the CDR3: TGTGCCAGCGGGAGGAACACTGAAGCTTTCTTT. The chain joins TRBV19 to TRBJ1-1, with D unresolved. CDR3 length: 11 residues. Looked up from germline, CDR1 is LNHDA and CDR2 is SQIVND (reference sequence). V lost 9 bases to trimming and J lost 1 base, with 6 bases between them. Complete variable domain (other parts from reference TRBV19 and TRBJ1-1): DGGITQSPKYLFRKEGQNVTLSCEQNLNHDAMYWYRQDPGQGLRLIYYSQIVNDFQKGDIAEGYSVSREKKESFPLTVTSAQKNPTAFYLCASGRNTEAFFGQGTRLTVV.

The chain has TRBV2 and TRBJ1-5; D is unclear. In germline, CDR1 is SNHLY, CDR2 FYNNEI. V was clipped by 6 bases and J by 2 bases, with 11 bases between them. This CDR3 region has 14 residues. In DNA form, the CDR3 reads TGTGCCAGCAGGGAGAACGGGGGCAATCAGCCCCAGCATTTT. Translating gives CASRENGGNQPQHF.

The CDR3 loop reads CASSPVPGGVYEKLFF. CDR3 DNA sequence: TGTGCCAGCAGCCCGGTTCCAGGGGGCGTTTACGAAAAACTGTTTTTT. The rearrangement joins TRBV5-4 to TRBJ1-4; 8 positions match TRBD1. Looked up from germline, CDR1 is SGHNT and CDR2 is YYREEE (reference sequence). This CDR3 comprises 16 residues. J gave up 8 bases and V 4 bases, and 13 bases lay outside the gene matches.

The V and J genes are TRBV5-1 and TRBJ2-1; 7 positions match TRBD2. The V gene's germline CDR1 is SGHRS and CDR2 YFSETQ. V lost 1 base to trimming and J lost 7 bases; unmatched junction nucleotides: 8. The CDR3 is made up of 15 amino acids. CDR3 bases: TGCGCCAGCAGCTTGATCGGGAGGAGTGGAAATGAGCAGTTCTTC. This codes for CASSLIGRSGNEQFF. The full variable domain, rest sourced from reference TRBV5-1 and TRBJ2-1, is KAGVTQTPRYLIKTRGQQVTLSCSPISGHRSVSWYQQTPGQGLQFLFEYFSETQRNKGNFPGRFSGRQFSNSRSEMNVSTLELGDSALYLCASSLIGRSGNEQFFGPGTRLTVL.

This chain links TRBV6-2 or TRBV6-3 with TRBJ1-6; D remains unclear. There are 18 residues in the CDR3. V shed 5 bases and J shed 0 bases, with 17 bases lying between them. Germline CDR1 and CDR2: MNHEY and SVGEGT. CDR3 sequence: CASSRREPKSSYNSPLHF. The CDR3 DNA reads TGTGCCAGCAGTCGCCGGGAACCGAAAAGCTCCTATAATTCACCCCTCCACTTT.

This sequence joins TRBV2 and TRBJ2-2, with 7 bases that match TRBD1. The germline V gene encodes CDR1 SNHLY and CDR2 FYNNEI. Germline trimming cut 6 bases from V and 3 bases from J; bases unmatched to any gene: 7. The CDR3 length is 15 residues. The DNA for the CDR3 is TGTGCCAGCAGCCCACAGGGGAGTTACACCGGGGAGCTGTTTTTT. This codes for CASSPQGSYTGELFF.

The V gene is TRBV30, the J gene TRBJ1-1; D gene unclear. The V gene lost 2 bases and the J gene lost 6 bases, with 13 bases spanning the gap. The germline CDR1 and CDR2 sequences are GTSNPN and SVGIG (reference sequence). The CDR3 is 13 amino acids. The DNA for the CDR3 is TGTGCCTGGAGTAACGACCAGAGGGCTGAAGCTTTCTTT. Translating gives CAWSNDQRAEAFF.

The chain carries TRBV28 and TRBJ1-5; no clear D. CDR1 MDHEN and CDR2 SYDVKM come from the germline V gene. The CDR3 has 16 amino acids. V was pared by 6 bases and J by 3 bases, with 18 bases between. CDR3 nucleotides: TGTGCCAGCAGACCCCCGGAGCAAGGGTACAATCAGCCCCAGCATTTT. It specifies CASRPPEQGYNQPQHF.

This sequence joins TRBV6-2 or TRBV6-3 and TRBJ1-5; 9 nucleotides match TRBD1. CDR3 length: 19 residues. The ends lost 4 bases at V and 2 bases at J; junction bases unmatched: 15. Germline V gene sequence: CDR1 MNHEY, CDR2 SVGEGT. For the CDR3, the DNA is TGTGCCAGCAGTTGGGCGACCACCGGGACAGGGTTTGGCAATCAGCCCCAGCATTTT. This encodes CASSWATTGTGFGNQPQHF.

V usage is TRBV7-8 and J usage is TRBJ2-7, with 11 bases matching TRBD2. The V and J ends lost 5 bases and 0 bases, in that order; junction bases with no gene match: 18. From germline, CDR1 is SGHVS and CDR2 FQNEAQ. The CDR3 is made up of 20 amino acids. This chain's CDR3 is CASSATGTSGERPTSYEQYF. CDR3 DNA: TGTGCCAGCAGCGCCACCGGGACTAGCGGTGAACGCCCCACCTCCTACGAGCAGTACTTC. Combining the CDR3 with reference TRBV7-8 and TRBJ2-7 gives the whole variable domain GAGVSQSPRYKVAKRGQDVALRCDPISGHVSLFWYQQALGQGPEFLTYFQNEAQLDKSGLPSDRFFAERPEGSVSTLKIQRTQQEDSAVYLCASSATGTSGERPTSYEQYFGPGTRLTVT.

This chain connects TRBV6-1 to TRBJ1-1, with D maybe TRBD1 (5 bases). Deletions cut 5 bases from V and 0 bases from J, with 13 bases between. CDR1 MNHNS and CDR2 SASEGT come from the germline V gene. The CDR3 runs to 15 residues. The CDR3: CASSRRQIMNTEAFF. The CDR3 region has the DNA TGTGCCAGCAGTCGCCGACAGATTATGAACACTGAAGCTTTCTTT.